This T cell receptor beta chain originates from a study of beta chain features in type 1 diabetes. Findings and caveats of the study: Moderate but significant shortening of TCRB CDR3s was recorded in all four CD4+ subsets from Type 1 diabetes patients. A potential PCR bias toward shorter templates would be equal in patient and control samples.

Of the isolated RNA, all was reverse transcribed, and so the sequenced material was expressed TCRB transcripts. TCRdb's copy holds only in-frame clones and misses some; the assay was immunoSEQ multiplex PCR. In the table there are 50,000 to 70,000 clones, 50% to 55% of which are singletons. CDR1 SGDLS and CDR2 YYNGEE come from the germline V gene. The ends lost 4 bases at V and 6 bases at J; junction bases unmatched: 7. CDR3 length equals 16 residues. This clone was found a few times. Its antigen is currently unknown. The chain has TRBV9 and TRBJ2-3; 14 nucleotides agree with TRBD2. The receptor's source is a woman between 35 and 50 years old with type 1 diabetes. Sequenced: Tregs from blood. Written as DNA, the CDR3 is TGTGCCAGCAGCTCTCGACTAGCGGGAGGGTGGGATACGCAGTATTTT. It codes for CASSSRLAGGWDTQYF.